This note documents a single T cell receptor beta chain sequence. Its antigen remains unidentified. PCR involved 60 Vbeta and 13 Jbeta primers. TCRdb's table, derived via immunoSEQ multiplex PCR, lists solely in-frame clones and lacks some. The table lists 130,000 or so clones, 60% to 80% of them singletons, with about 4.4% in the top ten. From germline, CDR1 is SGHRS and CDR2 YFSETQ. The CDR3 extends over 13 amino acids. The sample comes from a study of cytomegalovirus exposure and HLA in healthy donors. Study at large: Unique TCRs numbering about 85 million, obtained from HLA-typed donors, made up an early data release. The study's findings and limits: Clonal expansion was found to be greater in HLA-associated TCR beta chains than in equally common others in a later analysis. Accurate prediction of most subjects' HLA-A and HLA-B alleles from TCR beta sequences was reported.

The receptor's source is a man aged 50-60 years in good health and CMV-seropositive. This chain uses TRBV5-1 with TRBJ2-5; 7 bases are shared with TRBD1. The J call may be wrong; the DNA end is better matched by TRBJ2-7. The sequencing sample was made of PBMCs. CDR3 sequence: CASRGDSDYEQYF. CDR3 sequence (DNA): TGCGCCAGCAGGGGGGACAGCGATTACGAGCAGTACTTC.